This T cell receptor beta chain was sequenced for a study of T cell responses to AZD1222 COVID-19 vaccine. Study results and limitations: It was only after the peak T cell response that any repertoires were sampled.

Germline loops: CDR1 SGHNT, CDR2 YYREEE (reference sequence). CDR3 length equals 15 residues. The V gene lost 2 bases and the J gene lost 7 bases, with 13 bases spanning the gap. Details on this clone: Its antigen is not known.

Clones were sequenced by immunoSEQ multiplex PCR, and TCRdb holds only the in-frame ones, with some missing. The repertoire holds 120,000 to 150,000 clones, with roughly 89% as singletons. Analysis merged second doses at about 4 or about 12 weeks. The material was peripheral blood, obtained 28 days after the second AZD1222 dose. The chain carries TRBV5-4 and TRBJ1-6, with a weak D call TRBD1 (6 bases). The sequence came from an adult who received the AZD1222 COVID-19 vaccine. The DNA for the CDR3 is TGTGCCAGCAGCTTCGGCGGACAGCCGAATTCACCCCTCCACTTT. It is translated as CASSFGGQPNSPLHF.